One and the same sample provided the 14 T cell receptor beta chains below, sequenced in a study of cytomegalovirus exposure and HLA in healthy donors. Repertoires were generated with immunoSEQ multiplex PCR, while TCRdb's copy carries only in-frame clones and drops some. The repertoire consists of about 98,000 clones, with 87% occurring once and the leading ten covering about 6%. Sequencing used PBMCs. The receptor source for this set is a man younger than 35 in good health and CMV-seropositive.

The chain couples TRBV5-5 to TRBJ2-7, with 10 bases identical to TRBD2. Per germline, CDR1 SGHKS and CDR2 YYEKEE (reference sequence). This CDR3 contains 14 residues. Trimming removed 4 bases from V and 4 bases from J; junction bases left unmatched: 5. The CDR3 nucleotides are TGTGCCAGCAGCGTTACTAGCGGGAAATACGAGCAGTACTTC. It translates to CASSVTSGKYEQYF.

The rearrangement links TRBV7-3 to TRBJ2-7; D may be TRBD2 (6 bases). The germline V and J ends were trimmed by 5 bases and 7 bases, with 18 bases remaining between them. Germline assignment: CDR1 SGHTA and CDR2 FQGTGA. This CDR3 is built from 14 residues. This chain's CDR3 is CASSKGTAGSEQYF. CDR3 in DNA: TGTGCCAGCAGCAAAGGGACTGCGGGCAGTGAGCAGTACTTC.

J is TRBJ1-5 and V is TRBV28; 8 nucleotides agree with TRBD1. The CDR3 totals 14 residues. V gave up 5 bases and J gave up 6 bases; unmatched junction bases: 6. Per germline, CDR1 MDHEN and CDR2 SYDVKM. The CDR3: CASSTGGVFQPQHF. The CDR3 bases are TGTGCCAGCAGTACAGGGGGTGTTTTTCAGCCCCAGCATTTT.

V gene TRBV18 combines with J gene TRBJ2-3; D ambiguous. The CDR3 covers 14 residues. The V and J ends lost 4 bases and 3 bases respectively, with 11 bases between them. Germline values: CDR1 KGHSH, CDR2 LQKENI. CDR3 region: CASSQQVRTDTQYF. CDR3 nucleotides: TGTGCCAGCTCACAGCAGGTCCGAACAGATACGCAGTATTTT.

This chain links TRBV7-3 with TRBJ2-3; 12 bases are shared with TRBD2. This CDR3 region has 15 residues. V trimming: 4 bases; J trimming: 6 bases; junction bases outside the gene matches: 5. Germline CDR1 and CDR2: SGHTA and FQGTGA. DNA of the CDR3: TGTGCCAGCAGCTCTAGCGGGGGGGATTTGGATACGCAGTATTTT. Amino acid sequence: CASSSSGGDLDTQYF.

The gene calls are TRBV19 and TRBJ1-4; TRBD1 is a possible D gene (6 bases). This CDR3 comprises 17 residues. Trimming took 7 bases from V and 0 from J, leaving 18 bases between them. Germline CDR1 reads LNHDA; CDR2 reads SQIVND (reference sequence). CDR3 sequence: CASTRYSDSSTNEKLFF. The CDR3 DNA sequence: TGTGCCAGTACACGCTATTCGGACAGCTCAACTAATGAAAAACTGTTTTTT.

This clone was recorded only once. The chain is built from TRBV4-3 and TRBJ2-1, with TRBD1 matching 9 bases. V was clipped by 1 base and J by 4 bases; unmatched bases: 5. The CDR3 totals 16 residues. CDR1 is LGHNA, CDR2 YSLEER, per germline. The CDR3, as DNA: TGCGCCAGCAGCCAAGGCCCCGGGACAGGGTACAATGAGCAGTTCTTC. Its translation is CASSQGPGTGYNEQFF.

This sequence joins TRBV6-5 and TRBJ2-7, with D possibly matching TRBD1 (5 bases). This CDR3 region has 15 residues. V gave up 2 bases and J gave up 2 bases, with 13 bases separating them. CDR1 is MNHEY, CDR2 SVGAGI, per germline. The chain's CDR3 is CASSYGARGAYEQYF. The CDR3 DNA sequence: TGTGCCAGCAGTTACGGGGCTAGAGGAGCCTACGAGCAGTACTTC.

The chain joins TRBV5-1 to TRBJ2-2; TRBD2 agrees at 8 bases. The CDR3 sequence is 16 residues long. V shed 0 bases, J shed 3 bases, and the junction held 4 bases outside the gene matches. In germline, CDR1 is SGHRS, CDR2 YFSETQ. In nucleotides, the CDR3 is TGCGCCAGCAGCTTGGCCGGGGGGGAGTACACCGGGGAGCTGTTTTTT. It codes for CASSLAGGEYTGELFF.

This chain connects TRBV27 to TRBJ2-1, with TRBD2 matching over 9 bases. This CDR3 region has 17 residues. Germline V gene data show CDR1 as MNHEY and CDR2 as SMNVEV (reference sequence). V trimming: 2 bases; J trimming: 6 bases; junction bases outside the gene matches: 11. The CDR3 nucleotides read TGTGCCAGCAGTTTAATAGGCGCGGGAGGGGGCCGCAATGAGCAGTTCTTC. Amino acids: CASSLIGAGGGRNEQFF.

The V call is TRBV9, the J call TRBJ1-3, with a possible D match to TRBD1 (5 bases). Per germline, CDR1 SGDLS and CDR2 YYNGEE. There are 14 residues in the CDR3. The ends were cut back, 3 bases at V and 1 base at J, with 8 bases in the middle. CDR3 nucleotides: TGTGCCAGCAGCGAGCAGGGATCTGGAAACACCATATATTTT. Translating it yields CASSEQGSGNTIYF. The full variable domain, with the rest looked up from reference TRBV9 and TRBJ1-3, is DSGVTQTPKHLITATGQRVTLRCSPRSGDLSVYWYQQSLDQGLQFLIQYYNGEERAKGNILERFSAQQFPDLHSELNLSSLELGDSALYFCASSEQGSGNTIYFGEGSWLTVV.

This clone was seen more than once but under ten times. CDR3 DNA sequence: TGTGCCAGCAGCTTGAGGATAGAGGCTAACTATGGCTACACCTTC. Protein sequence: CASSLRIEANYGYTF. The chain is built from TRBV5-6 and TRBJ1-2; D remains unclear. Trimming stripped 1 base from V and 0 bases from J, with 10 bases between. The germline CDR1 and CDR2 sequences are SGHDT and YYEEEE. The CDR3 spans 15 residues.

Comment on this clone: Distinct nucleotide sequences in the sample also encode this CDR3. The chain is built from TRBV7-2 and TRBJ1-2; D is uncertain. CDR3 size: 14 residues. The germline gives CDR1 SGHTA, CDR2 FQGNSA. Trimming cost V 1 base and J 2 bases, with 8 bases left between them. CDR3 in amino acids: CASSLGTGNYGYTF. CDR3 nucleotide sequence: TGTGCCAGCAGCTTAGGGACGGGGAACTATGGCTACACCTTC.

The chain joins TRBV19 to TRBJ2-3; possibly TRBD1 for D (7 bases). The CDR3 spans 16 residues. Trimming left V 3 bases short and J 3 bases short, with 16 bases between. In germline, CDR1 is LNHDA, CDR2 SQIVND (reference sequence). The CDR3 reads CASSIQQGRWTDTQYF. The CDR3 coding sequence is TGTGCCAGTAGTATCCAACAGGGGAGGTGGACAGATACGCAGTATTTT.